Below, 12 T cell receptor beta chains from the same sample are listed, as sequenced in a study of post-analysis software for immune sequencing data. Study-level findings and limits: The five TRBV segments detected at higher frequency in patients than in controls included TRBV5-6, TRBV5-1 and TRBV20-1.

The antigens of these receptors remain unknown. Unique molecular identifiers were built into the TCR beta cDNA libraries. MiXCR, applied by TCRdb to the PCR reads, yields one record per CDR3 protein. The sample contains about 460,000 distinct CDR3 sequences, around 40% of which appear only once. Sample: blood. The origin of the receptors is a girl aged 10-17 years with multiple sclerosis.

This rearrangement joins TRBV3-1 to TRBJ2-1; the match to TRBD2 covers 7 bases. J lost 12 bases, V lost 4 bases, and 3 bases had no gene match. Looked up from germline, CDR1 is LGHDT and CDR2 is YNNKEL (reference sequence). The CDR3 extends over 11 amino acids. The CDR3 bases are TGTGCCAGCAGCCTCACGGGGGGGCAGTTCTTC. As protein: CASSLTGGQFF.

This clonotype was detected only a few times. V gene TRBV7-6 combines with J gene TRBJ2-1; D gene uncertain. V lost 4 bases to trimming and J lost 2 bases, with 9 bases between them. Germline V CDR1 and CDR2: SGHVS, FNYEAQ. This CDR3 spans 14 amino acids. Written as DNA, the CDR3 is TGTGCCAGCAGCTCTGTCCTGACCTACAATGAGCAGTTCTTC. This gives the protein CASSSVLTYNEQFF. The full variable domain, with the rest looked up from reference TRBV7-6 and TRBJ2-1, is GAGVSQSPRYKVTKRGQDVALRCDPISGHVSLYWYRQALGQGPEFLTYFNYEAQQDKSGLPNDRFSAERPEGSISTLTIQRTEQRDSAMYRCASSSVLTYNEQFFGPGTRLTVL.

This sequence joins TRBV20-1 and TRBJ2-1; 10 bases fit TRBD2. Germline V lookup: CDR1 DFQATT, CDR2 SNEGSKA (reference sequence). The CDR3 totals 13 residues. The J segment lost 8 bases and the V segment lost 0 bases, leaving 1 base of the junction unmatched. The CDR3 bases are TGCAGTGCTAGAGACCTAGCGGGAGATGAGCAGTTCTTC. It translates to CSARDLAGDEQFF.

This clonotype was seen a handful of times. The chain employs TRBV7-2 and TRBJ1-2, with a tentative D call TRBD1 (6 bases). V shed 5 bases and J shed 2 bases, with 18 bases lying between them. This CDR3 contains 16 residues. Germline V lookup: CDR1 SGHTA, CDR2 FQGNSA. This CDR3 reads CASSRPSGQINYGYTF. CDR3 nucleotide sequence: TGTGCCAGCAGCCGCCCCTCGGGACAAATAAACTATGGCTACACCTTC.

The chain has TRBV5-1 and TRBJ2-1; the D call may be TRBD1 or TRBD2 (5 bases each). Per germline, CDR1 SGHRS and CDR2 YFSETQ. Trimming removed 3 bases from V and 1 base from J, with 11 bases in between. This CDR3 spans 15 amino acids. The chain's CDR3 is CASSSGAGSYNEQFF. The CDR3 DNA reads TGCGCCAGCAGCTCCGGGGCAGGGTCCTACAATGAGCAGTTCTTC. Full variable domain (remainder filled in from reference TRBV5-1 and TRBJ2-1): KAGVTQTPRYLIKTRGQQVTLSCSPISGHRSVSWYQQTPGQGLQFLFEYFSETQRNKGNFPGRFSGRQFSNSRSEMNVSTLELGDSALYLCASSSGAGSYNEQFFGPGTRLTVL.

V is TRBV27 and J is TRBJ1-2; D is perhaps TRBD1 (6 bases). Germline lookup yields CDR1 MNHEY and CDR2 SMNVEV (reference sequence). The CDR3 has 16 residues. Trimming took off 4 bases at V and 1 base at J, with 16 bases between the two ends. The CDR3 region is CASSSTGLLFNYGYTF. DNA for the CDR3: TGTGCCAGCAGTTCGACAGGCTTACTTTTTAACTATGGCTACACCTTC.

The chain links TRBV4-2 to TRBJ2-2; D may be TRBD2 (6 bases). Germline V lookup: CDR1 LGHNA, CDR2 YNFKEQ. Trimming removed 5 bases from V and 6 bases from J, with 19 bases in between. CDR3 length: 16 amino acids. CDR3 region: CASSSTRGGNAGELFF. CDR3 DNA sequence: TGTGCCAGCAGCTCAACTCGTGGCGGGAATGCCGGGGAGCTGTTTTTT.

This clonotype was observed a few times. The CDR3 sequence is CASSLPVDSGASYEQYF. The CDR3 nucleotides read TGTGCCAGCAGTTTGCCTGTTGACAGCGGAGCCTCCTACGAGCAGTACTTC. The V call is TRBV28, the J call TRBJ2-7; possibly TRBD1 or TRBD2 for D (5 bases each). The CDR3 loop spans 17 amino acids. V lost 3 bases and J lost 0, with 18 bases in between. Germline lookup yields CDR1 MDHEN and CDR2 SYDVKM.

The chain recombines TRBV3-1 with TRBJ2-1, with a possible D match to TRBD2 (6 bases). V gave up 0 bases and J gave up 10 bases, with 13 bases separating them. This CDR3 is built from 14 residues. CDR1 LGHDT and CDR2 YNNKEL come from the germline V gene (reference sequence). CDR3 loop: CASSQEVRTTEQFF. The CDR3 nucleotides are TGTGCCAGCAGCCAAGAAGTTCGGACTACCGAGCAGTTCTTC.

This chain joins TRBV12-3 or TRBV12-4 and TRBJ2-3; the match to TRBD1 covers 10 bases. The CDR3 is 14 amino acids. Germline trimming cut 5 bases from V and 4 bases from J; bases unmatched to any gene: 3. The CDR3 reads CASSRTGGPDTQYF. CDR3 sequence (DNA): TGTGCCAGCAGTCGGACAGGGGGACCAGATACGCAGTATTTT.

This sequence joins TRBV27 and TRBJ2-5, with TRBD2 matching 9 bases. Germline trimming cut 6 bases from V and 4 bases from J; bases unmatched to any gene: 12. Looked up from germline, CDR1 is MNHEY and CDR2 is SMNVEV (reference sequence). The CDR3 is 16 amino acids. The CDR3 region is CASRTSGLAVGETQYF. In DNA form, the CDR3 reads TGTGCCAGCAGAACCTCGGGACTAGCCGTCGGAGAGACCCAGTACTTC.

This chain joins TRBV28 and TRBJ2-3, with a weak D call TRBD1 (6 bases). The CDR3 runs 18 residues. CDR1 is MDHEN, CDR2 SYDVKM, per germline. Trimming removed 3 bases at V and 1 base at J, with 20 bases between. DNA of the CDR3: TGTGCCAGCAGTTTCAGGGGAGTGGGAGTTTTCGGCACAGATACGCAGTATTTT. The encoded protein is CASSFRGVGVFGTDTQYF.